A single sample gave rise to the 10 T cell receptor beta chains below, sequenced in a study of vaccination effects on CD4 cells after COVID-19. These receptors have no identified antigens. Around day 10 of culture, CD4+ T cells were separated out. Sequencing was performed with immunoSEQ multiplex PCR; in TCRdb, only in-frame clones are kept and a portion is missing. This table holds tens of thousands of clones, roughly 73% found once. Sample: CD4+ T cells from PBMCs cultured without peptide, taken before COVID-19 vaccination. Every receptor here comes from a human donor who received a COVID-19 vaccine.

This clone was detected a few times. The chain carries TRBV5-1 and TRBJ1-2; D call uncertain. CDR1 SGHRS and CDR2 YFSETQ come from the germline V gene. Trimming removed 6 bases from V and 5 bases from J, with 11 bases in between. The CDR3 spans 12 residues. As DNA, the CDR3 is TGCGCCAGCAAGCCAGAGACGTATGGCTACACCTTC. It translates to CASKPETYGYTF.

The rearrangement joins TRBV10-3 to TRBJ2-3; 8 nucleotides align to TRBD2. The J segment lost 4 bases and the V segment lost 0 bases, leaving 6 bases of the junction unmatched. The CDR3 loop spans 16 amino acids. Germline values: CDR1 ENHRY, CDR2 SYGVKD. The CDR3 region is CAISESTRLASDTQYF. The CDR3 DNA is TGTGCCATCAGTGAGTCGACCCGACTAGCGTCAGATACGCAGTATTTT.

This chain connects TRBV7-2 to TRBJ2-7, with 10 bases that match TRBD2. Germline CDR1 is SGHTA and CDR2 is FQGNSA. V dropped 5 bases and J dropped 7; count of bases not matched to a gene: 11. The CDR3 has 15 residues. The CDR3 spells CASSPESGLAAEQYF. For the CDR3, the DNA is TGTGCCAGCAGCCCCGAATCCGGACTAGCGGCTGAGCAGTACTTC.

This clone was recorded only once. The chain recombines TRBV5-4 with TRBJ2-1; the match to TRBD2 covers 12 bases. The CDR3 is 18 amino acids. V lost 0 bases and J lost 2; bases outside the gene matches: 6. Germline CDR1 SGHNT, CDR2 YYREEE (reference sequence). CDR3 residues: CASSLVPSGGAAYNEQFF. As DNA, the CDR3 is TGTGCCAGCAGCTTGGTCCCTAGCGGGGGGGCGGCCTACAATGAGCAGTTCTTC.

The chain couples TRBV28 to TRBJ1-6, with TRBD1 matching over 7 bases. Germline loops: CDR1 MDHEN, CDR2 SYDVKM. The V gene end was trimmed by 3 bases and the J gene end by 10 bases; junction bases not matched to a gene: 12. The CDR3 totals 16 residues. Written as DNA, the CDR3 is TGTGCCAGCAGTTTCAGGGGGACAGCCCGCGGGTCACCCCTCCACTTT. Its translation is CASSFRGTARGSPLHF.

The gene calls are TRBV6-5 and TRBJ1-1; no clear D gene. V lost 1 base, J lost 5 bases, and 8 bases lay in between. Per germline, CDR1 MNHEY and CDR2 SVGAGI. The CDR3 consists of 13 residues. In nucleotides, the CDR3 is TGTGCCAGCAGTTACTTGTCGGGTACTGAAGCTTTCTTT. This translates into CASSYLSGTEAFF.

The V gene is TRBV14, the J gene TRBJ2-5, with TRBD1 matching over 7 bases. Germline CDR1 and CDR2: SGHDN and FVKESK. J gave up 1 base and V 4 bases, and 12 bases lay outside the gene matches. CDR3 length equals 17 residues. This CDR3 is CASSPVRSGGLQETQYF. CDR3 nucleotides: TGTGCCAGCAGCCCAGTGCGGTCAGGGGGTCTCCAAGAGACCCAGTACTTC.

This clone has just a few counts. J is TRBJ1-2 and V is TRBV19; D possibly corresponds to TRBD1 (5 bases). There are 15 residues in the CDR3. The V gene lost 5 bases and the J gene lost 0 bases, with 13 bases spanning the gap. Germline CDR1 reads LNHDA; CDR2 reads SQIVND (reference sequence). The CDR3 loop is CASSYARQSNYGYTF. CDR3 sequence (DNA): TGTGCCAGTAGTTATGCCCGACAGTCTAACTATGGCTACACCTTC. The entire variable domain, with the rest obtained from reference TRBV19 and TRBJ1-2, is as follows: DGGITQSPKYLFRKEGQNVTLSCEQNLNHDAMYWYRQDPGQGLRLIYYSQIVNDFQKGDIAEGYSVSREKKESFPLTVTSAQKNPTAFYLCASSYARQSNYGYTFGSGTRLTVV.

V usage is TRBV5-5 and J usage is TRBJ2-2; 7 nucleotides match TRBD2. In germline, CDR1 is SGHKS, CDR2 YYEKEE (reference sequence). The CDR3 contains 17 residues. Unmatched junction bases numbered 7, after V lost 0 bases and J lost 2 bases. The DNA for the CDR3 is TGTGCCAGCAGCTTGGTTTGGGGGGGATCCAACACCGGGGAGCTGTTTTTT. Amino acids: CASSLVWGGSNTGELFF.

The chain employs TRBV28 and TRBJ2-5, with TRBD2 identical over 10 bases. Germline CDR1 is MDHEN and CDR2 is SYDVKM. The CDR3 is 17 residues long. Trimming removed 3 bases from V and 5 bases from J; junction bases left unmatched: 12. In DNA form, the CDR3 reads TGTGCCAGCAGTTTTATATCGGGGACTAGCGAGGAGGAGACCCAGTACTTC. This codes for CASSFISGTSEEETQYF.